This T cell receptor beta chain was retrieved from a study of blood T cells in healthy people across ages. Findings and caveats of the study: Any changes in expanded clonotypes were possibly confounded, as donor CMV status remained unknown. With unsorted PBMCs, a conclusive comparison of naive versus antigen-experienced cells was not possible.

The second PCR ran roughly 6 to 11 cycles with a sample-barcoded 5' primer and J-beta primers. TCRdb re-analysed the 5' RACE reads in MiXCR, keeping a single row per CDR3 protein. Found here are hundreds of thousands of distinct CDR3 sequences, about a quarter of them singletons; the top ten hold about 2.9%. This clonotype appeared a few times. Antigen specificity is unknown. This CDR3 is 12 amino acids long. CDR1 is SQVTM and CDR2 is ANQGSEA in the germline V gene. The same sample was also used in a study of T cells of mothers and their children.

The rearrangement uses TRBV29-1 and TRBJ2-1; no clear D gene. The J call may be incorrect, as the DNA end agrees better with TRBJ2-7. Sequencing input: blood. The TCR was taken from a boy younger than 18 in good health. The CDR3 region is CSVDANTYEQYF. DNA for the CDR3: TGCAGCGTTGATGCTAACACCTACGAGCAGTACTTC.